What follows is one T cell receptor beta chain and its context. The length of the CDR3 is 14 residues. Trimming took 7 bases from V and 4 from J, leaving 16 bases between them. Germline V gene lookup returns CDR1 SEHNR and CDR2 FQNEAQ (reference sequence). The sample originates from a study of control samples from healthy donors and cancer patients. Repertoires were generated with immunoSEQ multiplex PCR, while TCRdb's copy carries only in-frame clones and drops some. Among around 94,000 clones, about 91% were seen once, and the ten largest hold 2% to 2.5%. The sequencing input was blood. This clonotype was sampled from a woman under 30 in good health. V gene TRBV7-9 combines with J gene TRBJ1-2; a possible D gene is TRBD1 (5 bases). The CDR3 here is CASTPSGGIYGYTF. The DNA of the CDR3 is TGTGCCAGCACCCCCAGTGGGGGGATCTATGGCTACACCTTC.